The 27 T cell receptor beta chains listed next were all sequenced from one sample in a study of shared clonotypes between healthy human individuals. Profiling relied on immunoSEQ multiplex PCR, and the TCRdb table lists in-frame clones only, not all of them. The sample yields more than 2,000,000 clones, roughly nine tenths seen once. Sequencing was performed on naive CD4+ T cells sorted from blood. Subset in this sample: CD45RA+ positively selected. All receptors come from a man aged 18 to 30 in good health.

The chain uses TRBV28 and TRBJ2-4, with a possible D match to TRBD2 (5 bases). The V end was cut by 2 bases, the J end by 6 bases, with 20 bases between. Germline lookup yields CDR1 MDHEN and CDR2 SYDVKM. This CDR3 contains 17 residues. As DNA, the CDR3 is TGTGCCAGCAGTTTACCCCCCCATGCTAGCAGGTCAAACATTCAGTACTTC. Protein: CASSLPPHASRSNIQYF.

This clone occurred once. V and J are TRBV27 and TRBJ2-7, with D perhaps TRBD2 (7 bases). CDR1 is MNHEY, CDR2 SMNVEV, per germline (reference sequence). V lost 6 bases and J lost 6, with 15 bases in between. The CDR3 covers 13 residues. CDR3 in DNA: TGTGCCAGCAGAGCGGGGTTCAGGGGCGAGCAGTACTTC. Its protein is CASRAGFRGEQYF.

In the case of this clone: Other DNA sequences in this sample translate to the same CDR3. The J gene is TRBJ1-5, the V gene TRBV28; the match to TRBD1 covers 7 bases. The CDR3 is 14 residues long. The germline CDR1 and CDR2 sequences are MDHEN and SYDVKM. V dropped 6 bases and J dropped 1; count of bases not matched to a gene: 3. CDR3 coding DNA: TGTGCCAGCAGCCAGGGGGGGAGCAATCAGCCCCAGCATTTT. It translates to CASSQGGSNQPQHF.

This chain's CDR3 is CSVSGQVPFEAFF. The CDR3 DNA follows: TGCAGCGTCTCAGGACAGGTCCCCTTTGAAGCTTTCTTT. The V call is TRBV29-1, the J call TRBJ1-1; TRBD1 aligns across 7 bases. V gave up 6 bases and J gave up 7 bases; unmatched junction bases: 11. Per the germline V gene, CDR1 is SQVTM and CDR2 is ANQGSEA. This CDR3 comprises 13 residues.

J is TRBJ2-3 and V is TRBV10-3; 8 bases agree with TRBD1. CDR3 length: 14 residues. Per germline, CDR1 ENHRY and CDR2 SYGVKD. The ends lost 7 bases at V and 1 base at J; junction bases unmatched: 4. The CDR3 coding sequence is TGTGCCATCAAACCGGGACAGGGCACAGATACGCAGTATTTT. Amino acid sequence: CAIKPGQGTDTQYF.

The chain uses TRBV5-1 and TRBJ2-2; tentatively, D is TRBD2 (6 bases). The CDR3 runs 15 residues. V was pared by 1 base and J by 3 bases, with 10 bases between. Germline V gives CDR1 SGHRS, CDR2 YFSETQ. DNA of the CDR3: TGCGCCAGCAGCTTGTGGGGGGTCGACACCGGGGAGCTGTTTTTT. It yields the protein CASSLWGVDTGELFF.

The V call is TRBV5-4, the J call TRBJ2-3; TRBD2 might be the D (6 bases). This CDR3 has 17 residues. Germline V gene sequence: CDR1 SGHNT, CDR2 YYREEE (reference sequence). Trimming took off 2 bases at V and 2 bases at J, with 18 bases between the two ends. The CDR3 is CASSFSGLRRSTDTQYF. CDR3 DNA: TGTGCCAGCAGCTTTTCGGGACTCCGACGATCCACAGATACGCAGTATTTT.

This clone was recorded once. Here the CDR3 DNA reads TGTGCCAGCAGTGTGCCCTCCACAGGGATCCAAGATACGCAGTATTTT. Protein product: CASSVPSTGIQDTQYF. The chain employs TRBV6-1 and TRBJ2-3, with TRBD1 as a possible D gene (6 bases). In germline, CDR1 is MNHNS, CDR2 SASEGT. V lost 4 bases to trimming and J lost 5 bases, with 19 bases between them. CDR3 length: 16 residues.

This clone has a single count. The V gene is TRBV11-3, the J gene TRBJ1-2, with unresolved D. Germline loops: CDR1 SGHNT, CDR2 YENEEA. CDR3 length: 14 residues. Trimming removed 0 bases from V and 2 bases from J, with 7 bases in between. For the CDR3, the DNA is TGTGCCAGCAGCTTAGAGGTGTTCAACTATGGCTACACCTTC. Amino acids: CASSLEVFNYGYTF.

This chain joins TRBV7-3 and TRBJ2-7, with a weak D call TRBD1 (6 bases). The CDR3 spans 12 residues. Deletions cut 6 bases from V and 1 base from J, with 7 bases between. Germline CDR1 is SGHTA and CDR2 is FQGTGA. CDR3 bases: TGTGCCAGCAGGGGGACATCCTACGAGCAGTACTTC. It translates to CASRGTSYEQYF.

The rearrangement uses TRBV28 and TRBJ1-1; D unclear. V lost 7 bases, J lost 4 bases, and 13 bases lay in between. The CDR3 is 13 amino acids. CDR1 MDHEN and CDR2 SYDVKM come from the germline V gene. Here the CDR3 DNA reads TGTGCCAGCACCAAGGACGGAGGCACTGAAGCTTTCTTT. Its translation: CASTKDGGTEAFF.

The rearrangement uses TRBV5-6 and TRBJ2-2, with 8 bases aligning to TRBD2. Unmatched junction bases numbered 4, after V lost 5 bases and J lost 4 bases. Germline CDR1 SGHDT, CDR2 YYEEEE. The CDR3 contains 14 residues. The DNA of the CDR3 is TGTGCCAGCAGTTACCGGGGGGGCACCGGGGAGCTGTTTTTT. Its protein is CASSYRGGTGELFF.

CDR3 in DNA: TGTGCCAGCTCACCGGGACAGGGGGCCGACGGGGAGCTGTTTTTT. Amino acids: CASSPGQGADGELFF. The chain employs TRBV18 and TRBJ2-2, with 12 positions matching TRBD1. The junction had 3 bases not matched to a gene; V was cut back by 3 bases and J by 7 bases. CDR1 and CDR2 (germline): KGHSH, LQKENI. The CDR3 spans 15 residues.

This chain links TRBV25-1 with TRBJ1-4; 9 bases fit TRBD1. This CDR3 is built from 16 residues. V lost 2 bases, J lost 7 bases, and 8 bases stayed unmatched. Germline loops: CDR1 MGHDK, CDR2 SYGVNS. As DNA, the CDR3 is TGTGCCAGCAGTGAAGGACAGGGGCTGGGGGCTGAAAAACTGTTTTTT. Protein sequence: CASSEGQGLGAEKLFF.

The rearrangement links TRBV4-1 to TRBJ1-4, with a weak D call TRBD1 (5 bases). Germline V lookup: CDR1 MGHRA, CDR2 YSYEKL. Between the trimmed V and J ends, which lost 4 bases and 5 bases, there was a span of 14 bases. CDR3 length equals 15 residues. The CDR3: CASSLRQTFNEKLFF. The CDR3 DNA reads as TGCGCCAGCAGCCTCCGACAGACCTTCAATGAAAAACTGTTTTTT.

This clone occurred once. CDR3 nucleotides: TGTGCCAGCAGCCTAGCGGGGGGGCCGACAGATACGCAGTATTTT. It specifies CASSLAGGPTDTQYF. V and J are TRBV7-3 and TRBJ2-3; 12 bases line up with TRBD2. The V segment lost 5 bases and the J segment 3 bases; nucleotides outside the gene matches: 3. This CDR3 has 15 residues. Germline loops: CDR1 SGHTA, CDR2 FQGTGA.

This chain links TRBV19 with TRBJ2-5, with D tentatively TRBD2 (6 bases). Per germline, CDR1 LNHDA and CDR2 SQIVND (reference sequence). This CDR3 is 13 amino acids long. V was shortened by 9 bases and J by 5 bases, with 16 bases between the two germline ends. CDR3 in DNA: TGTGCCAGCGGGGGACTCCTGAGGGAGACCCAGTACTTC. It specifies CASGGLLRETQYF.

V and J are TRBV19 and TRBJ1-2, with 9 bases matching TRBD1. Germline V gene lookup returns CDR1 LNHDA and CDR2 SQIVND (reference sequence). CDR3 length equals 14 residues. The trim removed 5 bases at V and 8 bases at J, leaving 9 bases unmatched. The CDR3, as DNA: TGTGCCAGTAGTGTCCAACAGGGGGCACGGGGCTACACCTTC. Translated, it gives CASSVQQGARGYTF.

The sample holds one count of this clone. The chain is built from TRBV10-3 and TRBJ1-4, with D possibly being TRBD1 (6 bases). Germline CDR1 is ENHRY and CDR2 is SYGVKD. With 9 bases removed from V and 0 bases from J, the gap between germline ends came to 8 bases. This CDR3 is 13 amino acids long. CDR3 coding DNA: TGTGCCATTAAGGGGGCAACTAATGAAAAACTGTTTTTT. It specifies CAIKGATNEKLFF.

The CDR3 protein is CSVYTGGHEKLFF. DNA for the CDR3: TGCAGCGTCTACACAGGGGGCCATGAAAAACTGTTTTTT. This chain links TRBV29-1 with TRBJ1-4, with 9 bases aligning to TRBD1. The CDR3 has 13 residues. Germline values: CDR1 SQVTM, CDR2 ANQGSEA. Trimming took 6 bases from V and 6 from J; bases not matched to a gene: 5.

V usage is TRBV7-2 and J usage is TRBJ1-5; D is uncertain. The CDR3 consists of 16 residues. CDR1 and CDR2 from the germline V gene are SGHTA and FQGNSA. V was cut by 2 bases and J by 2 bases, with 13 bases left in between. The CDR3 sequence: CASSLYAGSGNQPQHF. CDR3 in DNA: TGTGCCAGCAGCTTATACGCGGGGTCAGGCAATCAGCCCCAGCATTTT.

The chain combines TRBV6-4 with TRBJ2-1; 7 bases map to TRBD1. CDR3 length: 16 residues. CDR1 and CDR2 from the germline V gene are MRHNA and SNTAGT. The V gene end was trimmed by 2 bases and the J gene end by 0 bases; junction bases not matched to a gene: 4. In DNA, the CDR3 is TGTGCCAGCAGTGACCGGGGACAGAGCTCCTACAATGAGCAGTTCTTC. Its translation: CASSDRGQSSYNEQFF.

V gene TRBV2 combines with J gene TRBJ1-6, with unresolved D. The ends were cut back, 7 bases at V and 1 base at J, with 8 bases in the middle. Germline-derived CDR1 and CDR2 are SNHLY and FYNNEI. The CDR3 has 14 amino acids. The CDR3 loop is CASNHGSYNSPLHF. As DNA, the CDR3 is TGTGCCAGCAACCACGGGTCCTATAATTCACCCCTCCACTTT.

The rearrangement links TRBV29-1 to TRBJ1-1, with 7 bases identical to TRBD1. The CDR3 consists of 11 residues. J was trimmed by 11 bases and V by 4 bases; bases with no gene match: 7. Germline CDR1 and CDR2: SQVTM and ANQGSEA. The CDR3 is CSVATGLRAFF. The CDR3 DNA follows: TGCAGCGTTGCGACAGGGCTCCGGGCTTTCTTT.

This chain links TRBV27 with TRBJ1-5, with D uncertain. CDR3 length: 15 residues. Germline V gene sequence: CDR1 MNHEY, CDR2 SMNVEV (reference sequence). V was pared by 0 bases and J by 5 bases, with 11 bases between. CDR3 coding DNA: TGTGCCAGCAGTTTATCGTGGGCCTACCATCAGCCCCAGCATTTT. Translating gives CASSLSWAYHQPQHF.

The chain recombines TRBV6-6 with TRBJ1-4; D remains unclear. Trimming removed 2 bases from V and 4 bases from J, with 11 bases in between. The CDR3 length is 15 residues. Germline V CDR1 and CDR2: MNHNY, SVGAGI (reference sequence). The CDR3 sequence: CASSYNKALNEKLFF. CDR3 sequence (DNA): TGTGCCAGCAGTTACAATAAAGCCCTTAATGAAAAACTGTTTTTT.

The chain carries TRBV7-8 and TRBJ2-3, with 9 positions matching TRBD1. Germline trimming cut 4 bases from V and 3 bases from J; bases unmatched to any gene: 23. The CDR3 extends over 21 amino acids. Per germline, CDR1 SGHVS and CDR2 FQNEAQ. The CDR3 DNA sequence: TGTGCCAGCAGCTCCTCCCGATACACCATCTTCGACAGGGGGAGTACAGATACGCAGTATTTT. Amino acid sequence: CASSSSRYTIFDRGSTDTQYF.